Given below is one TCR beta chain in context. No antigen is known for it. These data originate in a study of T cell responses to AZD1222 COVID-19 vaccine. The repertoire was sequenced with immunoSEQ multiplex PCR; TCRdb's copy has only in-frame clones and lacks some. The profile shows 75,000 to 90,000 clones, roughly 90% of them singletons. The CDR3 has 12 amino acids. With 3 bases removed from V and 1 base from J, the gap between germline ends came to 0 bases. Looked up from germline, CDR1 is LGHNA and CDR2 is YNFKEQ. Broader study findings: Spike-specific TCR breadth and depth both grew after two AZD1222 doses. Nearly half of spike-specific TCRs reportedly target unmutated variant regions.

The origin of this receptor is an adult in good health. This sequence joins TRBV4-2 and TRBJ2-2; D is ambiguous. Sequenced material: peripheral blood, taken on day 0 of AZD1222 vaccination. The CDR3 coding sequence is TGTGCCAGCAGCCAGAACACCGGGGAGCTGTTTTTT. Translated, it gives CASSQNTGELFF.